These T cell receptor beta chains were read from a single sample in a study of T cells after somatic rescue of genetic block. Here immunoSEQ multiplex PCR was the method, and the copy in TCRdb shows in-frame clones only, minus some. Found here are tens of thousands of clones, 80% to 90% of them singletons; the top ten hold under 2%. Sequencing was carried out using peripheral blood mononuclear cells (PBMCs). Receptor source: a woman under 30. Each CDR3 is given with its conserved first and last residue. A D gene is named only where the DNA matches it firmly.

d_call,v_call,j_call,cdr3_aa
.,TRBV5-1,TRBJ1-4,CASRRGTNEKLFF
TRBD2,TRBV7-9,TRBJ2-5,CASSSGLAGRETQYF
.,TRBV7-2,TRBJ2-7,CASSLYLGPYEQYF
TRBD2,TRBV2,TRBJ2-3,CASRPNSGRTTDTQYF
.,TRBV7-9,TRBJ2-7,CASSPPQGIAYEQYF
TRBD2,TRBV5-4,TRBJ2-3,CASSSPSGYSTDTQYF
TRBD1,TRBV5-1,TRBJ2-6,CASNRQGNSGANVLTF
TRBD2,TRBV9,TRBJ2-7,CASSVGAGAPYEQYF
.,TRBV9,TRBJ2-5,CASSVGQGRQETQYF
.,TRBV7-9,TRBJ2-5,CASSLDGRQETQYF
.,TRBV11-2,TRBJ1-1,CASSLSRGAEAFF
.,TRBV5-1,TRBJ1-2,CASSLSIRGWYGYTF
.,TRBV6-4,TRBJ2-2,CASSDGLASGELFF
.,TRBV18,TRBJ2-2,CASSPYEGPDTGELFF
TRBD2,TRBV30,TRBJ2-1,CAWRGQRDYNEQFF
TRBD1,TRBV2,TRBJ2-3,CASNRGDTDTQYF
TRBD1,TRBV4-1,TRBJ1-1,CASSLDRENTEAFF
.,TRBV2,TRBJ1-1,CASSVLGPRF
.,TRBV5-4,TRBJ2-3,CASSLGGGSGTQYF
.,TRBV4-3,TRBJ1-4,CASGWTGPNEKLFF
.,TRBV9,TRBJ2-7,CASSVGVDRYEQYF
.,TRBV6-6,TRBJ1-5,CASSLTDSNQPQHF
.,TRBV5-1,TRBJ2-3,CASSYDSSTDTQYF
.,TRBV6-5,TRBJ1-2,CASRNAGVGGYTF